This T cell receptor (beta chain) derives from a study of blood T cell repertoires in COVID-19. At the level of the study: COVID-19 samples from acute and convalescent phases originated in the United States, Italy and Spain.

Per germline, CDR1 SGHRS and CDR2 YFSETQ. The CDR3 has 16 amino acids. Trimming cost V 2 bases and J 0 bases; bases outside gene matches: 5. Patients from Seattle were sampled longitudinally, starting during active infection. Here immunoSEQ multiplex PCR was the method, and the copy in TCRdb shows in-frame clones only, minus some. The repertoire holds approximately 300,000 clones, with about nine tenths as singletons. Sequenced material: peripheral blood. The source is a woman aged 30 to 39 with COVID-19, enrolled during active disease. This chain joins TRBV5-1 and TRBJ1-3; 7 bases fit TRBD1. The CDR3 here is CASSLGTATSGNTIYF. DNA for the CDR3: TGCGCCAGCAGCTTAGGGACAGCCACCTCTGGAAACACCATATATTTT.